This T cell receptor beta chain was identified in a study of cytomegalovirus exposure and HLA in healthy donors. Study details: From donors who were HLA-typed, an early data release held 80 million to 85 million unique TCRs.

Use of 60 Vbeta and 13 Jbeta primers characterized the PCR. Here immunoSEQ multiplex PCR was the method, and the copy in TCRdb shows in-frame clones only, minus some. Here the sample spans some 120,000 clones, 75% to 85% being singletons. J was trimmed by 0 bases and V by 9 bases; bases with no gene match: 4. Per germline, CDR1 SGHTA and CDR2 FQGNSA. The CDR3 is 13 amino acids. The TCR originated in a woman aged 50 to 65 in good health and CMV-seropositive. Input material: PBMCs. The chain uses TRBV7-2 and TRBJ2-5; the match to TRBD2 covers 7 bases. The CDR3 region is CARNGGNQETQYF. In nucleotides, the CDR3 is TGTGCCAGGAACGGGGGGAACCAAGAGACCCAGTACTTC.